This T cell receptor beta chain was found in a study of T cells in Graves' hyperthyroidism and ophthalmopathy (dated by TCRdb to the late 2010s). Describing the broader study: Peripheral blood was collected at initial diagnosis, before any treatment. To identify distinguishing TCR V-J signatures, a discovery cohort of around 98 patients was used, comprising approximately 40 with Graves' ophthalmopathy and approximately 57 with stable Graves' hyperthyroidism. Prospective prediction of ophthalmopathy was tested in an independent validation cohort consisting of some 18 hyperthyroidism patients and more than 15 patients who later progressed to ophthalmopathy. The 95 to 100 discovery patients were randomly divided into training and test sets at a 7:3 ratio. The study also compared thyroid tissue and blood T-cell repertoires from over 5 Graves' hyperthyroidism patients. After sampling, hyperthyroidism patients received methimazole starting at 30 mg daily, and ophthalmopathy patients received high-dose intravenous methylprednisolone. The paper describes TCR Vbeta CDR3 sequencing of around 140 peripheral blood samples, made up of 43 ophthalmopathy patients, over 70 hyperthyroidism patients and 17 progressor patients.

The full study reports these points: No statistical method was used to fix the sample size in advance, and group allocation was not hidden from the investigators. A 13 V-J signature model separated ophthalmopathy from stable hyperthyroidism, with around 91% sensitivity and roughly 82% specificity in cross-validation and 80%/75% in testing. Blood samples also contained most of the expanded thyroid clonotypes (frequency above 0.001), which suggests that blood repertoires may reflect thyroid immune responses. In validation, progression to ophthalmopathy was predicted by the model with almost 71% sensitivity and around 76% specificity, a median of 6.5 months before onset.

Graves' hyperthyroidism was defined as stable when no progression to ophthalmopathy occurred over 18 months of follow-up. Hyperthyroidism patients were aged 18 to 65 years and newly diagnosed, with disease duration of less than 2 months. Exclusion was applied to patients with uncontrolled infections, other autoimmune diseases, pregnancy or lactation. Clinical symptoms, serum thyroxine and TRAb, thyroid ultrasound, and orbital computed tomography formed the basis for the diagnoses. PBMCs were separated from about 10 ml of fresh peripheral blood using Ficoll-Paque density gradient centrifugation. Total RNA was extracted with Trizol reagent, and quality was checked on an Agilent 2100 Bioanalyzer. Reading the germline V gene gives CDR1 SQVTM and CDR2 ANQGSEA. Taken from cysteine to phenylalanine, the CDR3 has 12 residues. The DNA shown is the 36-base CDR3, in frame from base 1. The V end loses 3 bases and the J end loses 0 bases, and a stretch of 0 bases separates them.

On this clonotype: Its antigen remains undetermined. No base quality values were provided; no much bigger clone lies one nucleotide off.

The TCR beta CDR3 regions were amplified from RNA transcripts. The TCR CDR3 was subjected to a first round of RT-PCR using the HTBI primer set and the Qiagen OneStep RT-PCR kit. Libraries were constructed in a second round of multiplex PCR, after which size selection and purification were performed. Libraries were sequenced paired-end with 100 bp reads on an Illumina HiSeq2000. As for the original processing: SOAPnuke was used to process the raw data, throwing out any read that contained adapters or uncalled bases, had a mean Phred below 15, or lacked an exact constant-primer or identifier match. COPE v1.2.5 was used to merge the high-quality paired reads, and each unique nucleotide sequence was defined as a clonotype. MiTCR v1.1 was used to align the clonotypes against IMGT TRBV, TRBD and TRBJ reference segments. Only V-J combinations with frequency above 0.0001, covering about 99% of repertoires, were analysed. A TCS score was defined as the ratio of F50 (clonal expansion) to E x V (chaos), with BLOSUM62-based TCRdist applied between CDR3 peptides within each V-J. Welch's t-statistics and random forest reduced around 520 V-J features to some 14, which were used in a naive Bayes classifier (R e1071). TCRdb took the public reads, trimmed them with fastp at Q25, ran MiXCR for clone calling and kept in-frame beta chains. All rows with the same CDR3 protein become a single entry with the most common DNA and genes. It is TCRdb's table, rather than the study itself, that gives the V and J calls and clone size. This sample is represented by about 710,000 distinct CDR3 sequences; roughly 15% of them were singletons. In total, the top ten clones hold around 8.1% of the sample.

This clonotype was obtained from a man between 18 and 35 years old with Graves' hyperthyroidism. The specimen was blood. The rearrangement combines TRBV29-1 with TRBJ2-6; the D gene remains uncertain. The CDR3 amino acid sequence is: CSVDSGANVLTF. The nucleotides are TGCAGCGTTGACTCTGGGGCCAACGTCCTGACTTTC.